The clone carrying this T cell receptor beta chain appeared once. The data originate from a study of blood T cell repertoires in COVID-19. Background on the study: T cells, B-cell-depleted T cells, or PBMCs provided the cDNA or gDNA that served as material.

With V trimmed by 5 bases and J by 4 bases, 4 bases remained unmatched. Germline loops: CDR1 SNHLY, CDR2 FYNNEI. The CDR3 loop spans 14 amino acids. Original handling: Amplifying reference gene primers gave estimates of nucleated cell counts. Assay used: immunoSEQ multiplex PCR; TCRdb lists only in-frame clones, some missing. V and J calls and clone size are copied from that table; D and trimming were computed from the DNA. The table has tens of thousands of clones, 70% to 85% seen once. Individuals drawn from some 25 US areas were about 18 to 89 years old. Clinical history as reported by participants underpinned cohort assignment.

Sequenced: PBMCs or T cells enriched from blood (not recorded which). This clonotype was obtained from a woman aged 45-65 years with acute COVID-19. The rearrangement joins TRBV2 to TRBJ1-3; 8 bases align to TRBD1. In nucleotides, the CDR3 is TGTGCCAGCAGTCCTGACAGGGGCGGAAACACCATATATTTT. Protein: CASSPDRGGNTIYF.